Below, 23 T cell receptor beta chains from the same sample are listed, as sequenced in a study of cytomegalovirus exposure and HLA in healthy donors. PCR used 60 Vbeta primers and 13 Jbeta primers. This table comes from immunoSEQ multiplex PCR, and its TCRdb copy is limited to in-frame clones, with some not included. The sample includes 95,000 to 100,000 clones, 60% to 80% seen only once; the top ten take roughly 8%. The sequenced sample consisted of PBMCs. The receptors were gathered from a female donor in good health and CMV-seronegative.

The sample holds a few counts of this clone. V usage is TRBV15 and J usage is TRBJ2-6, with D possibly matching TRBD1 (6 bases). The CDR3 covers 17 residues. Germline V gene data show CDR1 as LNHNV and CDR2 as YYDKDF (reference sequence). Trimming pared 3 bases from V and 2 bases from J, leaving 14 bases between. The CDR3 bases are TGTGCCACCAGCAGTTGGACAGCACTGACTGGGGCCAACGTCCTGACTTTC. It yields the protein CATSSWTALTGANVLTF.

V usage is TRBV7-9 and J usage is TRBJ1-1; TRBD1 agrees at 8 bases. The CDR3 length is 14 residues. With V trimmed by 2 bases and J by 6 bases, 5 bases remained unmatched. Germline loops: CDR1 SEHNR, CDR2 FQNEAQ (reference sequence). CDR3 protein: CASSLSGQGAEAFF. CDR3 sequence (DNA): TGTGCCAGCAGCTTATCAGGACAGGGAGCTGAAGCTTTCTTT.

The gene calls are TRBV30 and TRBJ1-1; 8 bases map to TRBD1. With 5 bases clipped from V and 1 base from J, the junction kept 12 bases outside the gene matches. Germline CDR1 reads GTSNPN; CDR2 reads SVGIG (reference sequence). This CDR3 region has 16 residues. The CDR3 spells CAWGGSRGQRNTEAFF. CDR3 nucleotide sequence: TGTGCCTGGGGGGGAAGCAGGGGGCAACGGAACACTGAAGCTTTCTTT.

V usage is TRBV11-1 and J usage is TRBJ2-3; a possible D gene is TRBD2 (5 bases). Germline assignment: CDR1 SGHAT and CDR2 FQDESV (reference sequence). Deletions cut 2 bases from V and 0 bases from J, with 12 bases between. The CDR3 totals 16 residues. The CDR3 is CASSLNRGSSTDTQYF. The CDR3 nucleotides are TGTGCCAGCAGCTTAAATCGAGGGTCTAGCACAGATACGCAGTATTTT.

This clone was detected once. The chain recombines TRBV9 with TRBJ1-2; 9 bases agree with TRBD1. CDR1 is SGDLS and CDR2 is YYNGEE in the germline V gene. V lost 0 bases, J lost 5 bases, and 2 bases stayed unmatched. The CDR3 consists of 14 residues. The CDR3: CASSVGGQGYGYTF. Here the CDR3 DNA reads TGTGCCAGCAGCGTAGGGGGACAGGGATATGGCTACACCTTC.

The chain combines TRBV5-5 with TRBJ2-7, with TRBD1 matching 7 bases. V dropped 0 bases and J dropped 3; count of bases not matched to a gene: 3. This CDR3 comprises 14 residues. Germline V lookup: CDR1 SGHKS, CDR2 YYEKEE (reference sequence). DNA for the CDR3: TGTGCCAGCAGCTTGGAGCAGGGGGACTACGAGCAGTACTTC. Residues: CASSLEQGDYEQYF.

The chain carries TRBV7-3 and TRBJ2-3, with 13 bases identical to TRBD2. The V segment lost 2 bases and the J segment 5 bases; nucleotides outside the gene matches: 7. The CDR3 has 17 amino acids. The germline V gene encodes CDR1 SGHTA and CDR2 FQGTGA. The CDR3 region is CASSLLGLAGAKDTQYF. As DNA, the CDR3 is TGTGCCAGCAGCTTATTAGGACTAGCGGGAGCGAAAGATACGCAGTATTTT. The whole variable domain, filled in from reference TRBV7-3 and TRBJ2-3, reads GAGVSQTPSNKVTEKGKYVELRCDPISGHTALYWYRQSLGQGPEFLIYFQGTGAADDSGLPNDRFFAVRPEGSVSTLKIQRTERGDSAVYLCASSLLGLAGAKDTQYFGPGTRLTVL.

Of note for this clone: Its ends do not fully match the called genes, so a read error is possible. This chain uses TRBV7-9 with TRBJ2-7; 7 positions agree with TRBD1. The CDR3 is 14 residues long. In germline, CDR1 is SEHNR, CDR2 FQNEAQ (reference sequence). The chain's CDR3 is CSSSLGTEPYEQYF. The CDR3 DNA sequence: TGTTCCAGCAGCTTAGGGACAGAGCCCTACGAGCAGTACTTC.

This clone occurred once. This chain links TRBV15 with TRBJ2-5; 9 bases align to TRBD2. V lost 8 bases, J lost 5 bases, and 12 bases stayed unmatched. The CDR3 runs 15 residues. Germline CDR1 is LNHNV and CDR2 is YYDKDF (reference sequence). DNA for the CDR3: TGTGCCACCTCCGTGGCGGGGGGGCTCGGGGAGACCCAGTACTTC. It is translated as CATSVAGGLGETQYF.

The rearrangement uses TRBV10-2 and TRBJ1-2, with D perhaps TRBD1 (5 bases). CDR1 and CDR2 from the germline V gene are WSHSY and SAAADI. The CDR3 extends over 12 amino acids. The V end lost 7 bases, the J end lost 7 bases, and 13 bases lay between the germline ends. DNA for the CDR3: TGCGCCAGCACGGGGGGACTTGGTGGCTACACCTTC. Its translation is CASTGGLGGYTF.

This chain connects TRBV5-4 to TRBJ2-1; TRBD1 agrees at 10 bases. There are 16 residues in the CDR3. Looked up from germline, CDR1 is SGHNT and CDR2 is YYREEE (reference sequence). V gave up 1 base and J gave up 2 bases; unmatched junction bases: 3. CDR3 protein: CASSLRTGGTYNEQFF. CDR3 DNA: TGTGCCAGCAGCTTGAGGACAGGGGGTACCTACAATGAGCAGTTCTTC.

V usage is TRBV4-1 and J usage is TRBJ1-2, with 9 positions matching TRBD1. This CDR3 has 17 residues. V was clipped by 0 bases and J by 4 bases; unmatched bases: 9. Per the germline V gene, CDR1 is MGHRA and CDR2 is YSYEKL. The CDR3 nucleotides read TGCGCCAGCAGCCAAGAAGACAGGGGGTATTTGGGCTATGGCTACACCTTC. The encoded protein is CASSQEDRGYLGYGYTF.

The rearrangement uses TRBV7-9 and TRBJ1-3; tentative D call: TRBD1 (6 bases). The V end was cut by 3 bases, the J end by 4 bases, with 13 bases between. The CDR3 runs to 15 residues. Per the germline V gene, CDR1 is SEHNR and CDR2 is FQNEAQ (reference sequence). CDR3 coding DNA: TGTGCCAGCAGCTTCTCCGGGACACTCGGAAACACCATATATTTT. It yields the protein CASSFSGTLGNTIYF.

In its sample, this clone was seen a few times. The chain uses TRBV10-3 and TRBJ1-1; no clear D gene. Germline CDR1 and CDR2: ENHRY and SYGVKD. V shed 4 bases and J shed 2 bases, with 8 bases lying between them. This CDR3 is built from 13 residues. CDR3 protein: CAISVAINTEAFF. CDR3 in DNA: TGTGCCATCAGTGTGGCCATAAACACTGAAGCTTTCTTT.

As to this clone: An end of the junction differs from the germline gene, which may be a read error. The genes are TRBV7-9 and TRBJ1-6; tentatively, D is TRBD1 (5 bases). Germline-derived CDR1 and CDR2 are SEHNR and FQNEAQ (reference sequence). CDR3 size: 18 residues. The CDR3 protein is CSSYNVPTQGRDNSPLHF. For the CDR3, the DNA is TGTTCCAGCTACAATGTCCCTACGCAGGGAAGGGATAATTCACCCCTCCACTTT.

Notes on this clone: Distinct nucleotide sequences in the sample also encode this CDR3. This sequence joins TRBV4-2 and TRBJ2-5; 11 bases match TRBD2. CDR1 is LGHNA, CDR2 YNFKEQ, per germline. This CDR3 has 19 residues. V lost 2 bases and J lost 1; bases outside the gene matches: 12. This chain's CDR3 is CASSQTRLAGGKRQETQYF. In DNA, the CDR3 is TGTGCCAGCAGCCAAACCAGGCTAGCGGGGGGAAAGCGCCAAGAGACCCAGTACTTC.

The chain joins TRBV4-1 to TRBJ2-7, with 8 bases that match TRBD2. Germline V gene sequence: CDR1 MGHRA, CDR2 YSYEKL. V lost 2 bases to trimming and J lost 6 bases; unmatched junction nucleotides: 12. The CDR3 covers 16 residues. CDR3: CASSQSLIAGPLEQYF. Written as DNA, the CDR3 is TGCGCCAGCAGCCAAAGCCTTATAGCGGGACCCCTCGAGCAGTACTTC.

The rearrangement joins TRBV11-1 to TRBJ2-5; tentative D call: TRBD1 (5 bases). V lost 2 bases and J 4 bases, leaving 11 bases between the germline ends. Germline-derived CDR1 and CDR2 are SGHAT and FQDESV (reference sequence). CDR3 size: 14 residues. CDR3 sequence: CASSLLPGLETQYF. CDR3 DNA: TGTGCCAGCAGCTTATTACCAGGGCTAGAGACCCAGTACTTC.

The CDR3 loop is CASWGGTGELFF. The CDR3 nucleotides read TGTGCCAGCTGGGGCGGCACCGGGGAGCTGTTTTTT. This rearrangement joins TRBV28 to TRBJ2-2; D is possibly TRBD1 (5 bases). Per the germline V gene, CDR1 is MDHEN and CDR2 is SYDVKM. This CDR3 has 12 amino acids. V lost 8 bases and J lost 4, with 8 bases in between. Using reference TRBV28 and TRBJ2-2 for the parts outside the CDR3, the full variable domain is DVKVTQSSRYLVKRTGEKVFLECVQDMDHENMFWYRQDPGLGLRLIYFSYDVKMKEKGDIPEGYSVSREKKERFSLILESASTNQTSMYLCASWGGTGELFFGEGSRLTVL.

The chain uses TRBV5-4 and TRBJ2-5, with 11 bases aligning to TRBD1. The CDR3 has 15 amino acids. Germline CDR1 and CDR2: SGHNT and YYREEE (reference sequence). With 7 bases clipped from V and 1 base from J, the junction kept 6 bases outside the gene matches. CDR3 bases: TGTGCCAGCGGCCGGACAGGGGGCCGCCAAGAGACCCAGTACTTC. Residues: CASGRTGGRQETQYF.

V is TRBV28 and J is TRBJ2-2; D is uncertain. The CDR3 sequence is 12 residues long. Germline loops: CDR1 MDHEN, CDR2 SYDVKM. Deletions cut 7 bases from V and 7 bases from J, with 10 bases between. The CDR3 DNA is TGTGCCAGCACCCCTGCGGTCGGGGAGCTGTTTTTT. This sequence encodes CASTPAVGELFF.

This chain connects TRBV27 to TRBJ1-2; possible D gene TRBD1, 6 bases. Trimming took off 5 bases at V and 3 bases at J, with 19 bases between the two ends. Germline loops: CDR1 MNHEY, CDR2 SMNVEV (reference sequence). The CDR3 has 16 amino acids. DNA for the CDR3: TGTGCCAGCAGTAATCAACACAGGGACGGGGACTATGGCTACACCTTC. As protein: CASSNQHRDGDYGYTF.

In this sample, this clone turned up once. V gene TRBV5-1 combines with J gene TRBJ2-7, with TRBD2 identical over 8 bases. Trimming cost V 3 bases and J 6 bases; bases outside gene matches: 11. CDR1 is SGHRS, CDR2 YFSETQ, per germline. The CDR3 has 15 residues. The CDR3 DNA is TGCGCCAGCAGCTCCGGGGGGGGGTACATGTCCGAGCAGTACTTC. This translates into CASSSGGGYMSEQYF.